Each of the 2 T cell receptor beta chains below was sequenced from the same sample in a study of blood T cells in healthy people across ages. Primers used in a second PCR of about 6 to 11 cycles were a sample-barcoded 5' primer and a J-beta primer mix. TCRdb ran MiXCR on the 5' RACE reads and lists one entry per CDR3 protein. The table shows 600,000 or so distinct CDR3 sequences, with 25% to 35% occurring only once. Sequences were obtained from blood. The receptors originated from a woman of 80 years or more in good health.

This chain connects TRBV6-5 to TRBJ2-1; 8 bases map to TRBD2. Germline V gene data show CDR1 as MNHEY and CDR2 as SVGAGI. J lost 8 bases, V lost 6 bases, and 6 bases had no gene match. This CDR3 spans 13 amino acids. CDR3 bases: TGTGCCAGCAGCCGACTAGCGCCCGATGAGCAGTTCTTC. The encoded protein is CASSRLAPDEQFF.

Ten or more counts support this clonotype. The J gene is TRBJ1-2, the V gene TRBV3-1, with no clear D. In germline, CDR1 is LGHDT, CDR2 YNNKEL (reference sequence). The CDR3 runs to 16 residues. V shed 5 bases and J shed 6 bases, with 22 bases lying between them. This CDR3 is CASSDPRRAPRDGYTF. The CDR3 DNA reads TGTGCCAGCAGCGATCCCAGGAGGGCCCCACGTGATGGCTACACCTTC.